Below are 14 T cell receptor beta chains sequenced from a single sample in a study of tissue T cells after allogeneic stem cell transplantation. Adult allogeneic hematopoietic cell transplant recipients with steroid-refractory graft-versus-host disease were prospectively enrolled for research autopsy. Generated by immunoSEQ multiplex PCR, the TCRdb table keeps only in-frame clones and is missing some. The sample shows almost 3,000 clones, roughly three fifths of them seen only once. The sample was descending colon tissue, taken at autopsy. The origin of the receptors is a male patient over 55 with steroid-refractory graft-versus-host disease after an allogeneic stem cell transplant. Some T cells may be the graft donor's.

This chain joins TRBV5-1 and TRBJ1-2, with 7 bases that match TRBD1. From germline, CDR1 is SGHRS and CDR2 YFSETQ. The CDR3 is 12 amino acids. After removal of 3 bases from V and 4 bases from J, the junction contained 0 bases not matched to a gene. The CDR3 sequence: CASSWDSYGYTF. In nucleotides, the CDR3 is TGCGCCAGCAGCTGGGACAGCTATGGCTACACCTTC.

This chain links TRBV9 with TRBJ1-2; 7 nucleotides agree with TRBD1. CDR1 SGDLS and CDR2 YYNGEE come from the germline V gene. The CDR3 extends over 18 amino acids. V gave up 4 bases and J gave up 4 bases; unmatched junction bases: 19. Here the CDR3 DNA reads TGTGCCAGCAGCACCGACCCGGGACAGACCTTAAGAACCTATGGCTACACCTTC. Its translation is CASSTDPGQTLRTYGYTF.

This chain joins TRBV11-2 and TRBJ2-6, with 10 bases identical to TRBD1. The germline V gene encodes CDR1 SGHAT and CDR2 FQNNGV. This CDR3 contains 19 residues. The V and J ends lost 2 bases and 4 bases, in that order; junction bases with no gene match: 11. The CDR3 reads CASSLSFGTGVTGANVLTF. DNA for the CDR3: TGTGCCAGCAGCTTATCCTTCGGGACAGGGGTTACCGGGGCCAACGTCCTGACTTTC.

The J gene is TRBJ2-7, the V gene TRBV19, with unresolved D. Trimming left V 9 bases short and J 6 bases short, with 12 bases between. In germline, CDR1 is LNHDA, CDR2 SQIVND (reference sequence). This CDR3 contains 11 residues. CDR3 DNA sequence: TGTGCCAGGGCGGCAACCGCCGAGCAGTACTTC. This gives the protein CARAATAEQYF.

V gene TRBV27 combines with J gene TRBJ1-6; 7 positions match TRBD1. V lost 6 bases, J lost 6 bases, and 8 bases stayed unmatched. The CDR3 covers 15 residues. The germline V gene encodes CDR1 MNHEY and CDR2 SMNVEV (reference sequence). CDR3 residues: CASRGTALTNSPLHF. In DNA form, the CDR3 reads TGTGCCAGCAGGGGGACAGCCCTGACTAATTCACCCCTCCACTTT.

V gene TRBV5-6 combines with J gene TRBJ2-7; no reliable D call. The CDR3 extends over 11 amino acids. Trimming cost V 4 bases and J 2 bases, with 4 bases left between them. CDR1 and CDR2 from the germline V gene are SGHDT and YYEEEE. CDR3 sequence reads: CASSATYEQYF. CDR3 coding DNA: TGTGCCAGCAGCGCCACCTACGAGCAGTACTTC.

This clone qualifies as large. The chain has TRBV11-1 and TRBJ2-6; D gene uncertain. The CDR3 has 15 residues. Germline CDR1 reads SGHAT; CDR2 reads FQDESV (reference sequence). V was cut by 6 bases and J by 0 bases, with 9 bases left in between. The CDR3 DNA sequence: TGTGCCAGCAGAGGGATGGACTCTGGGGCCAACGTCCTGACTTTC. As protein: CASRGMDSGANVLTF.

By its share, this clone is medium-sized. This chain connects TRBV2 to TRBJ2-2; no clear D gene. Trimming took 4 bases from V and 1 from J, leaving 13 bases between them. The germline V gene has CDR1 SNHLY and CDR2 FYNNEI. The CDR3 runs to 16 residues. The CDR3 sequence: CASSVQRQLNTGELFF. The CDR3, as DNA: TGTGCCAGCAGTGTACAACGGCAGTTGAACACCGGGGAGCTGTTTTTT.

As DNA, the CDR3 is TGTGCCAGCAGTAGAACTAGCGGGGGGGCGGATGGGGCCAACGTCCTGACTTTC. Encoded protein: CASSRTSGGADGANVLTF. The chain is built from TRBV28 and TRBJ2-6; 13 bases agree with TRBD2. The J segment lost 3 bases and the V segment lost 5 bases, leaving 7 bases of the junction unmatched. The CDR3 spans 18 residues. Germline loops: CDR1 MDHEN, CDR2 SYDVKM.

V gene TRBV19 combines with J gene TRBJ2-2; TRBD2 is a possible D gene (6 bases). This CDR3 is built from 15 residues. From germline, CDR1 is LNHDA and CDR2 SQIVND (reference sequence). V lost 7 bases, J lost 6 bases, and 18 bases lay in between. The CDR3 coding sequence is TGTGCCAGTAAGGGGACTGGGGTAGGGGCCGGGGAGCTGTTTTTT. Its translation: CASKGTGVGAGELFF.

The chain links TRBV6-1 to TRBJ2-1; TRBD2 matches 10 bases. With 5 bases clipped from V and 6 bases from J, the junction kept 4 bases outside the gene matches. The V gene's germline CDR1 is MNHNS and CDR2 SASEGT. The length of the CDR3 is 14 residues. Here the CDR3 reads CASSSASGSNEQFF. The CDR3 DNA reads as TGTGCCAGCAGTTCGGCTAGCGGGAGCAATGAGCAGTTCTTC.

The V gene is TRBV7-9, the J gene TRBJ2-5; 7 nucleotides line up with TRBD2. Per germline, CDR1 SEHNR and CDR2 FQNEAQ (reference sequence). The CDR3 sequence is 14 residues long. The V and J ends lost 5 bases and 5 bases, in that order; junction bases with no gene match: 8. The chain's CDR3 is CASSPRTSSETQYF. The CDR3, as DNA: TGTGCCAGCAGCCCCCGGACTAGTTCTGAGACCCAGTACTTC.

The J gene is TRBJ1-6, the V gene TRBV18; TRBD1 matches 9 bases. Germline CDR1 is KGHSH and CDR2 is LQKENI. J was trimmed by 6 bases and V by 0 bases; bases with no gene match: 3. The CDR3 sequence is 16 residues long. CDR3 DNA: TGTGCCAGCTCACCACCGACAGGGGGTGGTAATTCACCCCTCCACTTT. Protein sequence: CASSPPTGGGNSPLHF.

This clone was recorded a few times. This rearrangement joins TRBV12-3 or TRBV12-4 to TRBJ1-2; a possible D gene is TRBD1 (5 bases). V was trimmed by 3 bases and J by 3 bases, leaving 8 bases between them. CDR3 length: 13 amino acids. The CDR3 protein is CASSLGPDYGYTF. The CDR3 region has the DNA TGTGCCAGCAGTTTGGGGCCAGACTATGGCTACACCTTC.